This TCR beta chain derives from a study of technical replicates of blood from several donors. The repertoire was sequenced with immunoSEQ multiplex PCR; TCRdb's copy has only in-frame clones and lacks some. The sample contains around 53,000 clones, 86% of which appear only once. The TCR originated in a human donor in good health. Some clones in this sample may be carry-over from other donors' samples. Specimen: PBMCs.

Here the CDR3 DNA reads TGTGCCAGTAGTATAGCGGGGTTATCAACGTACGAGCAGTACTTC. This translates into CASSIAGLSTYEQYF. This chain joins TRBV19 and TRBJ2-7, with D possibly being TRBD2 (5 bases). The germline gives CDR1 LNHDA, CDR2 SQIVND (reference sequence). Trimming stripped 1 base from V and 4 bases from J, with 14 bases between. The CDR3 is 15 residues long.